This T cell receptor beta chain was captured by sequencing in a study of breast tumors, draining lymph nodes, adjacent tissues. Study results and limitations: Tumors had less TCR diversity than lymph nodes, more than nontumor tissue.

The lymph nodes were axillary draining lymph nodes from breast cancer patients. This clonotype was recorded many times. No antigen is known for it. The germline CDR1 and CDR2 sequences are MNHNS and SASEGT. V lost 6 bases and J lost 10; bases outside the gene matches: 16. The CDR3 spans 18 residues. TCRdb itself ran the multiplex PCR reads through MiXCR, one entry per CDR3 protein. The repertoire has over 100,000 distinct CDR3 sequences, approximately 20% of them found once; the top ten carry roughly 2.7%. The TCR was taken from a female donor with breast cancer. Some clones in this sample may be carry-over from other donors' samples. The chain recombines TRBV6-1 with TRBJ2-1; 15 nucleotides agree with TRBD2. Sample: axillary lymph node tissue. The CDR3 is CASRMGTGGLAGGEEQFF. Here the CDR3 DNA reads TGTGCCAGCAGGATGGGGACAGGGGGACTAGCGGGAGGCGAGGAGCAGTTCTTC.